The entry below describes one T cell receptor beta chain. Its antigen is undetermined. This CDR3 has 13 amino acids. V was clipped by 1 base and J by 0 bases, with 3 bases between them. The germline CDR1 and CDR2 sequences are MNHNS and SASEGT. Both 60 Vbeta primers and 13 Jbeta primers went into the PCR. Only in-frame clones appear in the TCRdb table, and some are missing; sequencing was by immunoSEQ multiplex PCR. The sample has more than 75,000 clones, about 90% seen once. The data derive from a study of cytomegalovirus exposure and HLA in healthy donors. General study findings and limits: A prior analysis recorded that most TCR beta V segments were productive about 87% or about 30% of the time.

This clonotype was obtained from a man in his late teens or twenties in good health and CMV-seronegative. This chain connects TRBV6-1 to TRBJ1-2, with D uncertain. Sequenced input: PBMCs. The CDR3, as DNA: TGTGCCAGCAGTGAAGACACTAACTATGGCTACACCTTC. Translated, it gives CASSEDTNYGYTF.